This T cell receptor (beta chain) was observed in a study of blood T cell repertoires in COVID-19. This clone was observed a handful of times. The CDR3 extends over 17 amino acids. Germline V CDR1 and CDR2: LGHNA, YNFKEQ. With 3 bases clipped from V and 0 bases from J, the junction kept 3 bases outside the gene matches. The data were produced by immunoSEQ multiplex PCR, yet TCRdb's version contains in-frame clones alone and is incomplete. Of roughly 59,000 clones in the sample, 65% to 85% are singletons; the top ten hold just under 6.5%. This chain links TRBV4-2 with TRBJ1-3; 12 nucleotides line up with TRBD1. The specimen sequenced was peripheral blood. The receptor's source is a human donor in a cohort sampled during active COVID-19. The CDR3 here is CASSQGQGALSGNTIYF. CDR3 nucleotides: TGTGCCAGCAGCCAGGGACAGGGGGCCCTCTCTGGAAACACCATATATTTT.